Described below is a single T cell receptor beta chain sequence and its context. Its cognate antigen is unknown. CDR1 and CDR2 from the germline V gene are SGHKS and YYEKEE (reference sequence). CDR3 length equals 11 residues. V was cut by 6 bases and J by 8 bases, with 6 bases left in between. Only in-frame clones appear in the TCRdb table, and some are missing; sequencing was by immunoSEQ multiplex PCR. The profile covers some 150,000 clones, with roughly 88% appearing a single time and about 1.9% taken by the ten largest. The sample originates from a study of T cell responses to AZD1222 COVID-19 vaccine. General observations from the study: With dominance at 160-218 and 743-854, vaccine-associated CD4 TCRs spanned spike. Rises in breadth and depth of Spike-specific TCRs came after two AZD1222 doses. The peak T cell response came first, and repertoires were sampled only after it. Donors were mostly white British, more females; clonal diversity possibly underestimated.

The chain uses TRBV5-5 and TRBJ1-6; no definite D call. Sequenced material: peripheral blood, taken 28 days after the second AZD1222 dose. The sequence was obtained from an adult who received the AZD1222 COVID-19 vaccine. CDR3 amino acids: CASTQDSPLHF. CDR3 nucleotide sequence: TGTGCCAGCACCCAGGATTCACCCCTCCACTTT.